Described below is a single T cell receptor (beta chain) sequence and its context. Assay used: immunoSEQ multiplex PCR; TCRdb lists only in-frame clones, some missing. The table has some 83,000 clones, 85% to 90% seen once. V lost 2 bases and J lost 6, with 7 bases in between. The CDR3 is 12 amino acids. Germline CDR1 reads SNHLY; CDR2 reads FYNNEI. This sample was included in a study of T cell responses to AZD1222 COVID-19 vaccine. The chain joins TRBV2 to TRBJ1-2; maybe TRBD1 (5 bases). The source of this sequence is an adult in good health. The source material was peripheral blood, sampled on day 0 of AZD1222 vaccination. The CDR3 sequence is CASSERGDGYTF. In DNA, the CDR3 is TGTGCCAGCAGTGAAAGAGGGGATGGCTACACCTTC. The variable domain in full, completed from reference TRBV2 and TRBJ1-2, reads EPEVTQTPSHQVTQMGQEVILRCVPISNHLYFYWYRQILGQKVEFLVSFYNNEISEKSEIFDDQFSVERPDGSNFTLKIRSTKLEDSAMYFCASSERGDGYTFGSGTRLTVV.